The clone carrying this TCR beta chain is medium-sized within its sample. The antigen remains unidentified. The data derive from a study of T and B cells in COVID-19 patients. Study overall: Critical illness requiring mechanical ventilation or extracorporeal membrane oxygenation affected about 55% of the roughly 20 active-infection patients.

Per the germline V gene, CDR1 is LNHDA and CDR2 is SQIVND (reference sequence). V lost 1 base and J 6 bases, leaving 13 bases between the germline ends. This CDR3 contains 14 residues. Study-wide results and limits: Patients with COVID-19 reportedly showed strongly skewed T cell receptor beta variable and joining gene usage.

Blood genomic DNA input for TRB amplification was roughly 220-500 ng. Multiplex PCR with BIOMED2 TRB-A/B primer pools amplified TRB rearrangements. TCRdb passed the multiplex PCR reads through MiXCR, listing each CDR3 protein once. The sample carries about 7,800 distinct CDR3 sequences, 35% to 45% recorded once. The specimen was blood. The receptor was derived from a human donor who had recovered from COVID-19. This chain links TRBV19 with TRBJ2-7, with D maybe TRBD2 (7 bases). CDR3 amino acids: CASSIAAGATEQYF. The CDR3 nucleotides are TGTGCCAGTAGTATAGCGGCGGGGGCAACCGAGCAGTACTTC.